Listed below are T cell receptor beta chains from one sample, sequenced in a study of TIL therapy for anti-PD-1-resistant metastatic lung cancer. Produced via immunoSEQ multiplex PCR; TCRdb's table is partial and in-frame only. The sample includes about 60,000 clones, under 75% of them seen just once. The sample here was blood, taken at baseline. These receptors came from a person aged 25 to 79 with non-small cell lung cancer. Both conserved end residues are part of each CDR3. A D gene is named only where the DNA matches it firmly.

v_call,cdr3_length,j_call,d_call,cdr3_aa,cdr3_nt
TRBV5-1,14,TRBJ2-3,NA,CASSITGYTDTQYF,TGCGCCAGCAGCATTACGGGATACACAGATACGCAGTATTTT
TRBV12-5,14,TRBJ2-7,NA,CASGYGGDPNEQYF,TGTGCTAGTGGTTATGGGGGAGACCCCAACGAGCAGTACTTC
TRBV6-1,15,TRBJ2-7,NA,CASSEGVNSAYEQYF,TGTGCCAGCAGTGAAGGTGTGAACAGCGCCTACGAGCAGTACTTC
TRBV15,14,TRBJ2-2,NA,CATTRRQEDGELFF,TGTGCCACCACCAGAAGACAGGAGGACGGGGAGCTGTTTTTT
TRBV7-3,15,TRBJ2-2,NA,CASSGGGTATGELFF,TGTGCCAGCAGCGGAGGGGGGACCGCCACCGGGGAGCTGTTTTTT
TRBV9,13,TRBJ2-7,NA,CASTLGREGEQYF,TGTGCCAGCACCCTGGGACGAGAGGGCGAGCAGTACTTC
TRBV5-1,15,TRBJ2-1,NA,CASSLFMSSYNEQFF,TGCGCCAGCAGCTTGTTCATGAGCTCCTACAATGAGCAGTTCTTC
TRBV30,15,TRBJ2-3,TRBD2,CAFSAMGRGTDTQYF,TGTGCCTTTTCCGCCATGGGGAGGGGCACAGATACGCAGTATTTT
TRBV7-2,15,TRBJ2-7,NA,CASSFGRLSSYEQYF,TGTGCCAGCAGCTTCGGGCGGCTCAGCTCCTACGAGCAGTACTTC
TRBV4-3,15,TRBJ2-5,NA,CASSRGPGAQETQYF,TGCGCCAGCAGCCGGGGGCCGGGGGCCCAAGAGACCCAGTACTTC